This T cell receptor (beta chain) emerged from a study of control samples from healthy donors and cancer patients. Comments on this clone: Additional DNA sequences in this sample encode the identical CDR3.

In germline, CDR1 is MNHEY, CDR2 SVGAGI. This CDR3 spans 13 amino acids. The V end lost 4 bases, the J end lost 1 base, and 7 bases lay between the germline ends. The table came from immunoSEQ multiplex PCR; TCRdb's copy has only in-frame clones and leaves some out. This table holds tens of thousands of clones, 75% to 90% found once. This TCR came from a woman between 50 and 59 years old with lung cancer. The material sequenced was PBMCs. The J gene is TRBJ2-5, the V gene TRBV6-5; D ambiguous. DNA for the CDR3: TGTGCCAGCAGTTGGACGAGCCAAGAGACCCAGTACTTC. The encoded protein is CASSWTSQETQYF.